This T cell receptor (beta chain) was recovered during a study of blood T cell repertoires in COVID-19. Looking at the study overall: COVID-19 samples from acute and convalescent phases originated in the United States, Italy and Spain. T cells, B-cell-depleted T cells, or PBMCs supplied cDNA or gDNA.

In the original processing: Cell counts per sample came from amplifying reference gene primers. Assay: immunoSEQ multiplex PCR; the TCRdb copy retains only in-frame clones and omits some. V, J and clone size reflect that table, while D and trimming were determined from the DNA. This sample has about 150,000 clones; approximately 85% occur once, and the top ten carry 0.63%. Seattle-derived patients entered the study during active infection and were followed longitudinally. J lost 8 bases, V lost 4 bases, and 10 bases had no gene match. Germline V CDR1 and CDR2: SGHDT, YYEEEE. This CDR3 spans 17 amino acids.

The chain has TRBV5-6 and TRBJ2-1, with 15 bases aligning to TRBD2. Sample: peripheral blood. The TCR comes from a man aged 55 to 70 with COVID-19, enrolled during active disease. The CDR3 loop reads CASSLPGLAGGWDEQFF. The CDR3 DNA reads TGTGCCAGCAGCCTCCCGGGACTAGCGGGAGGTTGGGATGAGCAGTTCTTC.